This T cell receptor beta chain came from a study of T-cell memory formation after mild COVID-19. As to this clonotype: Its antigen is undetermined.

Whole-study findings and limits: Contracting clones from day 15 to 85 showed balanced CD4/CD8; later expanders favored CD4+. Whether day 37 second-wave clones are SARS-CoV-2-specific was not confirmed.

TCRdb independently ran MiXCR on the 5' RACE reads; one entry per CDR3 protein. In the table there are around 390,000 distinct CDR3 sequences, 16% of which are singletons. V was trimmed by 1 base and J by 1 base, leaving 10 bases between them. This CDR3 is built from 14 residues. Germline CDR1 and CDR2: DFQATT and SNEGSKA (reference sequence). The sequence came from a man younger than 35 who had mild COVID-19 (a few samples of this study predate the infection). Cell type and time point are not known. The J gene is TRBJ1-1, the V gene TRBV20-1; D is unclear. Sample: PBMCs or a T cell subset sorted from them (not recorded which). The CDR3 coding sequence is TGCAGTGCTAGAGTCGGAATTCAGAACACTGAAGCTTTCTTT. Encoded protein: CSARVGIQNTEAFF.